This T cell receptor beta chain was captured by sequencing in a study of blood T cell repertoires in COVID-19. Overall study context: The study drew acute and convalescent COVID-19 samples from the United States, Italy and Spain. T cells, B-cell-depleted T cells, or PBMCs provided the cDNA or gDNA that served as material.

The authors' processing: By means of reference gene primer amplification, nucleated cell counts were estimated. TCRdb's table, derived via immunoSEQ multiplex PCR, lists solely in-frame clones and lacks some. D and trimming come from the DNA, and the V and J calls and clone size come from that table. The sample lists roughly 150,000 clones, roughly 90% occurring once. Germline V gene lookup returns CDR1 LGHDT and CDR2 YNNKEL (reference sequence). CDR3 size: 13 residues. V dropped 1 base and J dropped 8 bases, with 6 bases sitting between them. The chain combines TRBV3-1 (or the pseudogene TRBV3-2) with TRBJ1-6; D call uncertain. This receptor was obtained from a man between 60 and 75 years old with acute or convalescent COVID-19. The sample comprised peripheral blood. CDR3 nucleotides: TGTGCCAGCAGCCAAGGCCGGGATTCACCCCTCCACTTT. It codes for CASSQGRDSPLHF.